The 26 T cell receptor beta chains in this list originate from one sample, sequenced in a study of T cell responses to AZD1222 COVID-19 vaccine. Profiled with immunoSEQ multiplex PCR; TCRdb holds only in-frame clones, not every one. The data show about 140,000 clones, over 75% seen once. The sample was peripheral blood, taken on day 0 of AZD1222 vaccination. All receptors come from an adult in good health.

Only one count was recorded for this clone. The chain combines TRBV10-3 with TRBJ2-1; 13 bases map to TRBD2. The CDR3 consists of 15 residues. Looked up from germline, CDR1 is ENHRY and CDR2 is SYGVKD. V was pared by 3 bases and J by 9 bases, with 5 bases of the junction left unmatched. CDR3 DNA: TGTGCCATCAGTGAAACTAGCGGGGGGGCCCCTGAGCAGTTCTTC. As protein: CAISETSGGAPEQFF.

The V call is TRBV4-1, the J call TRBJ1-3, with a weak D call TRBD1 (5 bases). V lost 0 bases and J 2 bases, leaving 8 bases between the germline ends. Per the germline V gene, CDR1 is MGHRA and CDR2 is YSYEKL. The CDR3 runs 15 residues. CDR3 DNA: TGCGCCAGCAGCCAAGAGTGGGGGGCTGGAAACACCATATATTTT. This encodes CASSQEWGAGNTIYF.

V and J are TRBV6-6 and TRBJ2-7, with unresolved D. Trimming took off 6 bases at V and 2 bases at J, with 5 bases between the two ends. The CDR3 spans 11 residues. Germline values: CDR1 MNHNY, CDR2 SVGAGI (reference sequence). For the CDR3, the DNA is TGTGCCAGCAGGTTAACCTACGAGCAGTACTTC. Translated: CASRLTYEQYF.

The chain links TRBV7-9 to TRBJ1-6, with TRBD1 matching 7 bases. The CDR3 is 13 residues long. Germline loops: CDR1 SEHNR, CDR2 FQNEAQ (reference sequence). V trimming: 7 bases; J trimming: 7 bases; junction bases outside the gene matches: 4. CDR3 in DNA: TGTGCCAGCATGAGACAGGGAAATTCACCCCTCCACTTT. Protein: CASMRQGNSPLHF.

V and J are TRBV7-9 and TRBJ1-1; D uncertain. This CDR3 region has 13 residues. The germline V gene encodes CDR1 SEHNR and CDR2 FQNEAQ (reference sequence). V was clipped by 6 bases and J by 1 base, with 9 bases between them. CDR3 bases: TGTGCCAGCAGTCAAAAAGAGAACACTGAAGCTTTCTTT. Translating it yields CASSQKENTEAFF.

The chain carries TRBV2 and TRBJ1-3, with 7 nucleotides matching TRBD1. Germline lookup yields CDR1 SNHLY and CDR2 FYNNEI. This CDR3 is built from 15 residues. V lost 4 bases, J lost 3 bases, and 6 bases stayed unmatched. The CDR3 spells CASSVEGAGGNTIYF. CDR3 DNA sequence: TGTGCCAGCAGTGTTGAGGGGGCTGGTGGAAACACCATATATTTT.

Note on this clone: One end of the junction does not line up with germline, which may come from a read error. The V gene is TRBV28, the J gene TRBJ2-7, with TRBD1 matching 8 bases. Looked up from germline, CDR1 is MDHEN and CDR2 is SYDVKM. The CDR3 covers 14 residues. The CDR3 DNA reads TGTGCCAGCACTAAGGTGCACACGGACAGGGAAATCGTCTTC. It specifies CASTKVHTDREIVF.

V and J are TRBV6-1 and TRBJ1-2, with 8 bases that match TRBD1. The CDR3 spans 15 residues. The ends lost 0 bases at V and 6 bases at J; junction bases unmatched: 6. Germline lookup yields CDR1 MNHNS and CDR2 SASEGT. Here the CDR3 DNA reads TGTGCCAGCAGTGAAGCTCCTGCCAGGGGGCATGGCTACACCTTC. Translation: CASSEAPARGHGYTF.

The chain couples TRBV28 to TRBJ2-7; a possible D gene is TRBD1 (6 bases). CDR1 and CDR2 from the germline V gene are MDHEN and SYDVKM. Trimming stripped 5 bases from V and 2 bases from J, with 13 bases between. The CDR3 loop spans 14 amino acids. CDR3 sequence reads: CASSPDRFAYEQYF. In DNA form, the CDR3 reads TGTGCCAGCAGTCCTGACAGGTTTGCCTACGAGCAGTACTTC.

The chain employs TRBV28 and TRBJ2-3; a possible D gene is TRBD1 (5 bases). Trimming cost V 6 bases and J 1 base, with 20 bases left between them. There are 17 residues in the CDR3. Germline assignment: CDR1 MDHEN and CDR2 SYDVKM. This CDR3 is CASSTLRDPRGTDTQYF. CDR3 DNA: TGTGCCAGCAGCACTCTCAGGGATCCACGAGGCACAGATACGCAGTATTTT.

This sequence joins TRBV30 and TRBJ2-1; 9 bases align to TRBD2. Germline V gene lookup returns CDR1 GTSNPN and CDR2 SVGIG (reference sequence). The CDR3 loop spans 14 amino acids. V was clipped by 0 bases and J by 4 bases; unmatched bases: 1. DNA of the CDR3: TGTGCCTGGAGTGTGACTAGCGGATACAATGAGCAGTTCTTC. It encodes CAWSVTSGYNEQFF. Drawing the rest from reference TRBV30 and TRBJ2-1, the complete variable domain is SQTIHQWPATLVQPVGSPLSLECTVEGTSNPNLYWYRQAAGRGLQLLFYSVGIGQISSEVPQNLSASRPQDRQFILSSKKLLLSDSGFYLCAWSVTSGYNEQFFGPGTRLTVL.

The rearrangement uses TRBV2 and TRBJ2-7; perhaps TRBD2 as D (5 bases). The V and J ends lost 3 bases and 3 bases respectively, with 12 bases between them. This CDR3 is built from 14 residues. Germline V gives CDR1 SNHLY, CDR2 FYNNEI. CDR3 sequence: CASSDGGPIYEQYF. In nucleotides, the CDR3 is TGTGCCAGCAGTGACGGAGGACCGATCTACGAGCAGTACTTC.

The chain joins TRBV6-5 to TRBJ1-5; 9 nucleotides line up with TRBD1. After removal of 6 bases from V and 5 bases from J, the junction contained 5 bases not matched to a gene. Germline CDR1 reads MNHEY; CDR2 reads SVGAGI. The CDR3 covers 14 residues. The CDR3, as DNA: TGTGCCAGCAGACAGGGGGCCGGCTATCAGCCCCAGCATTTT. Protein: CASRQGAGYQPQHF.

The chain has TRBV2 and TRBJ1-6, with 11 positions matching TRBD1. The CDR3 is 15 residues long. The J segment lost 9 bases and the V segment lost 1 base, leaving 2 bases of the junction unmatched. Germline CDR1 reads SNHLY; CDR2 reads FYNNEI. CDR3 protein: CASSEVGQGGSPLHF. CDR3 nucleotides: TGTGCCAGCAGTGAAGTGGGACAGGGGGGTTCACCCCTCCACTTT.

This sequence joins TRBV6-5 and TRBJ1-1; possible D gene TRBD1, 5 bases. Trimming removed 4 bases at V and 4 bases at J, with 10 bases between. Germline values: CDR1 MNHEY, CDR2 SVGAGI. The CDR3 loop spans 13 amino acids. CDR3 loop: CASSSGEVTEAFF. CDR3 DNA sequence: TGTGCCAGCAGTTCGGGGGAAGTCACTGAAGCTTTCTTT.

This clone showed up just once. This chain connects TRBV19 to TRBJ1-6, with unresolved D. CDR1 is LNHDA and CDR2 is SQIVND in the germline V gene (reference sequence). This CDR3 has 14 residues. The V end lost 6 bases, the J end lost 14 bases, and 20 bases lay between the germline ends. The CDR3 here is CASSVGGNPSALHF. CDR3 sequence (DNA): TGTGCCAGTAGCGTTGGAGGGAACCCTTCGGCCCTCCACTTT.

The V call is TRBV20-1, the J call TRBJ2-1; D gene uncertain. Germline assignment: CDR1 DFQATT and CDR2 SNEGSKA (reference sequence). Trimming shortened V by 0 bases and J by 6 bases, and 0 bases separated the two germline ends. This CDR3 comprises 10 residues. CDR3 DNA sequence: TGCAGTGCTAGAGACAATGAGCAGTTCTTC. This translates into CSARDNEQFF.

This CDR3 is CASSDGLLTHGYTF. The CDR3 DNA reads as TGTGCCAGCAGCGACGGACTTTTAACCCATGGCTACACCTTC. The chain links TRBV9 to TRBJ1-2; unclear D gene. Germline V gives CDR1 SGDLS, CDR2 YYNGEE. The V end lost 3 bases, the J end lost 6 bases, and 15 bases lay between the germline ends. The CDR3 has 14 amino acids.

The V gene is TRBV12-3 or TRBV12-4, the J gene TRBJ2-4; possibly TRBD1 for D (5 bases). The CDR3 has 12 amino acids. With 0 bases removed from V and 13 bases from J, the gap between germline ends came to 10 bases. CDR3: CASSLAQGIQYF. Here the CDR3 DNA reads TGTGCCAGCAGTTTAGCCCAGGGAATACAGTACTTC.

V is TRBV19 and J is TRBJ2-1; D call uncertain. V dropped 0 bases and J dropped 7 bases, with 7 bases sitting between them. The CDR3 totals 13 residues. In germline, CDR1 is LNHDA, CDR2 SQIVND (reference sequence). CDR3 loop: CASSIDRANEQFF. In DNA form, the CDR3 reads TGTGCCAGTAGTATAGATCGGGCGAATGAGCAGTTCTTC.

The J gene is TRBJ2-7, the V gene TRBV18; D remains ambiguous. The CDR3 loop spans 13 amino acids. In germline, CDR1 is KGHSH, CDR2 LQKENI. With 0 bases removed from V and 2 bases from J, the gap between germline ends came to 5 bases. CDR3 nucleotide sequence: TGTGCCAGCTCACCACCCCAGACCTACGAGCAGTACTTC. It encodes CASSPPQTYEQYF. Based on the CDR3 plus reference TRBV18 and TRBJ2-7, the full variable domain is NAGVMQNPRHLVRRRGQEARLRCSPMKGHSHVYWYRQLPEEGLKFMVYLQKENIIDESGMPKERFSAEFPKEGPSILRIQQVVRGDSAAYFCASSPPQTYEQYFGPGTRLTVT.

The V and J genes are TRBV10-2 and TRBJ2-7; D not certain. The CDR3 contains 10 residues. V lost 10 bases to trimming and J lost 3 bases, with 7 bases between them. Looked up from germline, CDR1 is WSHSY and CDR2 is SAAADI. CDR3 sequence reads: CATSNYEQYF. Written as DNA, the CDR3 is TGCGCCACCTCGAACTACGAGCAGTACTTC.

This sequence joins TRBV12-3 or TRBV12-4 and TRBJ1-2; TRBD1 is a possible D gene (6 bases). The CDR3 is made up of 13 amino acids. V was pared by 3 bases and J by 4 bases, with 9 bases between. Here the CDR3 DNA reads TGTGCCAGCAGTTTCGGACAGTCCTATGGCTACACCTTC. This encodes CASSFGQSYGYTF.

CDR3: CAWSTGTEAFF. DNA for the CDR3: TGTGCCTGGAGCACAGGGACTGAAGCTTTCTTT. The chain carries TRBV30 and TRBJ1-1, with a weak D call TRBD1 (6 bases). Germline CDR1 and CDR2: GTSNPN and SVGIG (reference sequence). The CDR3 is made up of 11 amino acids. Trimming pared 3 bases from V and 5 bases from J, leaving 7 bases between.

This chain joins TRBV2 and TRBJ1-4; D is ambiguous. CDR1 is SNHLY, CDR2 FYNNEI, per germline. CDR3 size: 11 residues. V lost 7 bases and J lost 8, with 8 bases in between. The CDR3 region has the DNA TGTGCCAGCAAGCAGGTGGAAAAACTGTTTTTT. It translates to CASKQVEKLFF.

This clone was observed a handful of times. The DNA of the CDR3 is TGTGCCAGCACGGGGGACGCGAATTCACCCCTCCACTTT. It is translated as CASTGDANSPLHF. The genes are TRBV3-1 (or the pseudogene TRBV3-2) and TRBJ1-6, with a tentative D call TRBD1 (5 bases). The CDR3 runs 13 residues. Germline loops: CDR1 LGHDT, CDR2 YNNKEL (reference sequence). Trimming cost V 7 bases and J 7 bases, with 11 bases left between them.